This T cell receptor (beta chain) was captured by sequencing in a study of T cell repertoires in cytomegalovirus infection. Whole-study context: HLA-B-restricted CMV epitopes that are well studied, plus recently identified HLA-C-restricted ones, were used by the study.

Each CDR3 protein is one row after TCRdb ran MiXCR on the reads. The repertoire has around 310,000 distinct CDR3 sequences, 25% to 30% of them found once; the top ten carry 20%. Trimming cost V 6 bases and J 6 bases, with 17 bases left between them. The CDR3 has 14 residues. The germline V gene has CDR1 MNHEY and CDR2 SVGEGT. Findings and caveats of the study: HLA-C-restricted CMV-specific TCR beta clonotypes prevailed in the ex vivo response. Individuals carrying CMV plus the relevant HLA were identified by cumulative frequency of public TCR beta families.

A word on this clonotype: Its cognate antigen is unknown.

Material: cultured PBMCs, obtained from culture after CMV antigen stimulation. This clonotype was sampled from a human donor in good health (CMV status not recorded). Some clones in this sample may be carry-over from other donors' samples. V gene TRBV6-2 or TRBV6-3 combines with J gene TRBJ1-1, with D possibly matching TRBD1 (5 bases). The CDR3 region has the DNA TGTGCCAGCAGCCCCCAGGGCTTGTCAGCTGAAGCTTTCTTT. Its translation is CASSPQGLSAEAFF.